A single sample is the source of the 4 T cell receptor beta chains below, sequenced in a study of control samples from healthy donors and cancer patients. Here immunoSEQ multiplex PCR was the method, and the copy in TCRdb shows in-frame clones only, minus some. The repertoire consists of 84,000 or so clones, with around 80% occurring once and the leading ten covering approximately 10%. The sequencing sample was made of PBMCs. The receptor set was obtained from a man aged 55 to 70 with head and neck cancer.

V is TRBV1 and J is TRBJ2-7; the table gives TRBD1 as D, unverified against the DNA. TRBV1 is labeled a pseudogene. The CDR3 extends over 15 amino acids. The CDR3 loop reads CTSSAGRTVTYEQYF. The CDR3 coding sequence is TGCACCAGCAGCGCAGGAAGAACGGTCACCTACGAGCAGTACTTC.

V usage is TRBV5-8 and J usage is TRBJ2-4; D is uncertain. Trimming pared 0 bases from V and 0 bases from J, leaving 16 bases between. Germline CDR1 and CDR2: SGHTS and YDEGEE. This CDR3 contains 18 residues. CDR3 region: CASSLARQTNLAKNIQYF. CDR3 DNA sequence: TGTGCCAGCAGCTTGGCCCGGCAAACAAACTTAGCCAAAAACATTCAGTACTTC.

V is TRBV5-1 and J is TRBJ2-5, with D perhaps TRBD1 or TRBD2 (5 bases each). The CDR3 extends over 15 amino acids. Trimming stripped 2 bases from V and 2 bases from J, with 13 bases between. Germline V lookup: CDR1 SGHRS, CDR2 YFSETQ. CDR3 bases: TGCGCCAGCAGCTTAGGTGGGACGGATCAAGAGACCCAGTACTTC. It encodes CASSLGGTDQETQYF.

The chain has TRBV10-3 and TRBJ1-2; D gene unclear. The CDR3 is 16 residues long. V lost 3 bases and J 4 bases, leaving 18 bases between the germline ends. The germline gives CDR1 ENHRY, CDR2 SYGVKD. The CDR3 DNA is TGTGCCATCAGTGATGGCACCACTGGAGGGATCTATGGCTACACCTTC. Translated: CAISDGTTGGIYGYTF.